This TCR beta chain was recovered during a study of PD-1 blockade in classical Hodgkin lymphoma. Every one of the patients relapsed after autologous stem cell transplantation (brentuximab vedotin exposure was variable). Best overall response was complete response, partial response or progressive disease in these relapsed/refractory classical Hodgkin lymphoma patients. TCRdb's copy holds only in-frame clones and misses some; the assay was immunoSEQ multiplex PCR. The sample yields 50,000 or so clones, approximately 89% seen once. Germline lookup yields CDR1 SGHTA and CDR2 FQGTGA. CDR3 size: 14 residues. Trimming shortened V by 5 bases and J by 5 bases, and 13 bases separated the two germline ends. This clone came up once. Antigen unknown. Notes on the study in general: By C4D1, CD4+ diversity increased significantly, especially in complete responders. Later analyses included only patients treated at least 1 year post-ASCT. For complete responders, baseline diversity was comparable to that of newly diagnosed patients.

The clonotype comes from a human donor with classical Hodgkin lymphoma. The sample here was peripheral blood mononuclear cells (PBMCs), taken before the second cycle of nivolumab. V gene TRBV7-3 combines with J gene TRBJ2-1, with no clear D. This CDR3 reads CASSQPPYHNEQFF. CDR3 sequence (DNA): TGTGCCAGCAGCCAACCGCCCTATCACAATGAGCAGTTCTTC.